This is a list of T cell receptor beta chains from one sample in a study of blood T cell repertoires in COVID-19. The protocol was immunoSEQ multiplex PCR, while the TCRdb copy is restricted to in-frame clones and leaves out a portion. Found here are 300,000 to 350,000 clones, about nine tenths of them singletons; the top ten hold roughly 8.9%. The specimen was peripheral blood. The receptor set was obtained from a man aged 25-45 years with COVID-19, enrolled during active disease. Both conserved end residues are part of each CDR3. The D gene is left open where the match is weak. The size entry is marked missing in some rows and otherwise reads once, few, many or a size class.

cdr3_aa: CASRAPEYSNQPQHF; cdr3_nt: TGTGCCAGCAGAGCCCCGGAGTATAGCAATCAGCCCCAGCATTTT; d_call: -; j_call: TRBJ1-5; v_call: TRBV28; clone_size: -
cdr3_aa: CASSNGQGGWEETQYF; cdr3_nt: TGTGCCAGCAGCAACGGACAGGGAGGTTGGGAAGAGACCCAGTACTTC; d_call: TRBD1; j_call: TRBJ2-5; v_call: TRBV7-6; clone_size: -
cdr3_aa: CASSPPTSGIIVGTGELFF; cdr3_nt: TGTGCCAGCAGCCCCCCGACTAGCGGGATTATAGTGGGGACCGGGGAGCTGTTTTTT; d_call: TRBD2; j_call: TRBJ2-2; v_call: TRBV6-2/TRBV6-3; clone_size: -
cdr3_aa: CASSRTSGGRTEAFF; cdr3_nt: TGTGCCAGCAGCCGCACATCAGGGGGCAGGACTGAAGCTTTCTTT; d_call: TRBD1; j_call: TRBJ1-1; v_call: TRBV6-2/TRBV6-3; clone_size: -
cdr3_aa: CASSPGTSSLLYNEQFF; cdr3_nt: TGTGCCAGCAGTCCAGGGACTTCCTCCCTTCTTTACAATGAGCAGTTCTTC; d_call: -; j_call: TRBJ2-1; v_call: TRBV27; clone_size: -
cdr3_aa: CASLVCKGGRETYEQYF; cdr3_nt: TGTGCCAGTCTAGTATGTAAGGGCGGGAGGGAAACCTACGAGCAGTACTTC; d_call: TRBD2; j_call: TRBJ2-7; v_call: TRBV19; clone_size: -
cdr3_aa: CASSLMEQPQHF; cdr3_nt: TGTGCCAGCAGTTTAATGGAGCAGCCCCAGCATTTT; d_call: -; j_call: TRBJ1-5; v_call: TRBV12-3/TRBV12-4; clone_size: -
cdr3_aa: CASMGGQGYREQYF; cdr3_nt: TGTGCCAGCATGGGGGGACAGGGTTATCGGGAGCAGTACTTC; d_call: TRBD1; j_call: TRBJ2-7; v_call: TRBV27; clone_size: -
cdr3_aa: CASSILGTKGVRTNEKLFF; cdr3_nt: TGTGCCAGTAGTATCCTCGGGACAAAGGGTGTCAGGACTAATGAAAAACTGTTTTTT; d_call: -; j_call: TRBJ1-4; v_call: TRBV19; clone_size: -
cdr3_aa: CASSTGLADTQYF; cdr3_nt: TGTGCCAGCAGTACCGGACTAGCAGATACGCAGTATTTT; d_call: TRBD2; j_call: TRBJ2-3; v_call: TRBV6-5; clone_size: -
cdr3_aa: CASSLGTGVATDTQYF; cdr3_nt: TGTGCCAGCAGCTTAGGGACAGGGGTGGCCACAGATACGCAGTATTTT; d_call: TRBD1; j_call: TRBJ2-3; v_call: TRBV7-9; clone_size: -
cdr3_aa: CASSLGSTGELFF; cdr3_nt: TGTGCCAGCAGCTTAGGTAGCACCGGGGAGCTGTTTTTT; d_call: -; j_call: TRBJ2-2; v_call: TRBV7-9; clone_size: -
cdr3_aa: CASSVVQGGEQYF; cdr3_nt: TGTGCCAGCAGCGTAGTACAAGGGGGCGAGCAGTACTTC; d_call: -; j_call: TRBJ2-7; v_call: TRBV9; clone_size: -
cdr3_aa: CASSSWDSYEQYF; cdr3_nt: TGTGCCAGCAGCTCCTGGGACAGCTACGAGCAGTACTTC; d_call: TRBD1; j_call: TRBJ2-7; v_call: TRBV5-6; clone_size: -
cdr3_aa: CATSDLDYGGRGDEQFF; cdr3_nt: TGTGCCACCAGTGATTTGGACTACGGCGGGAGGGGAGATGAGCAGTTCTTC; d_call: TRBD2; j_call: TRBJ2-1; v_call: TRBV24-1; clone_size: -
cdr3_aa: CASSLNQGIGSGANVLTF; cdr3_nt: TGTGCCAGCAGCTTAAACCAGGGTATTGGCTCTGGGGCCAACGTCCTGACTTTC; d_call: -; j_call: TRBJ2-6; v_call: TRBV11-3; clone_size: -
cdr3_aa: CASSLLAGSKNIQYF; cdr3_nt: TGCGCCAGCAGCTTGCTCGCAGGATCGAAAAACATTCAGTACTTC; d_call: -; j_call: TRBJ2-4; v_call: TRBV5-1; clone_size: -
cdr3_aa: CASSRAGEDTQYF; cdr3_nt: TGCGCCAGCAGCCGAGCGGGGGAAGATACGCAGTATTTT; d_call: TRBD2; j_call: TRBJ2-3; v_call: TRBV5-1; clone_size: -
cdr3_aa: CASSLISDLPAETQYF; cdr3_nt: TGTGCCAGCAGTTTAATCTCGGACTTACCGGCGGAGACCCAGTACTTC; d_call: -; j_call: TRBJ2-5; v_call: TRBV27; clone_size: -
cdr3_aa: CASSVDSSSYNEQFF; cdr3_nt: TGTGCCAGCAGCGTAGACAGCAGCTCCTACAATGAGCAGTTCTTC; d_call: -; j_call: TRBJ2-1; v_call: TRBV9; clone_size: -
cdr3_aa: CASSPTASDRGAEAFF; cdr3_nt: TGTGCCAGCTCACCGACCGCGAGCGACAGGGGCGCTGAAGCTTTCTTT; d_call: TRBD1; j_call: TRBJ1-1; v_call: TRBV18; clone_size: once
cdr3_aa: CASSLDRGLVSLFF; cdr3_nt: TGTGCCAGCAGTTTGGACAGGGGGCTAGTAAGTCTGTTTTTT; d_call: TRBD1; j_call: TRBJ1-4; v_call: TRBV2; clone_size: once
cdr3_aa: CASSPRTGMNTEAFF; cdr3_nt: TGTGCCAGCAGCCCCAGGACAGGTATGAACACTGAAGCTTTCTTT; d_call: TRBD1; j_call: TRBJ1-1; v_call: TRBV5-4; clone_size: few
cdr3_aa: CAIKPATNEKLFF; cdr3_nt: TGTGCCATCAAACCGGCAACTAATGAAAAACTGTTTTTT; d_call: -; j_call: TRBJ1-4; v_call: TRBV10-3; clone_size: few
cdr3_aa: CATGPRNTGELFF; cdr3_nt: TGTGCCACCGGCCCTCGGAACACCGGGGAGCTGTTTTTT; d_call: -; j_call: TRBJ2-2; v_call: TRBV15; clone_size: -
cdr3_aa: CASSGREGYTF; cdr3_nt: TGTGCCAGCAGTGGCAGGGAAGGCTACACCTTC; d_call: -; j_call: TRBJ1-2; v_call: TRBV6-4; clone_size: -
cdr3_aa: CASSPWGGTNEKLFF; cdr3_nt: TGCGCCAGCAGCCCCTGGGGGGGGACTAATGAAAAACTGTTTTTT; d_call: -; j_call: TRBJ1-4; v_call: TRBV5-1; clone_size: -
cdr3_aa: CASSPSSMETQYF; cdr3_nt: TGTGCCAGCTCACCATCTAGCATGGAGACCCAGTACTTC; d_call: -; j_call: TRBJ2-5; v_call: TRBV18; clone_size: -
cdr3_aa: CASRSPLQSSLAKNIQYF; cdr3_nt: TGTGCCAGCAGGTCCCCTTTACAGTCGTCCCTAGCCAAAAACATTCAGTACTTC; d_call: -; j_call: TRBJ2-4; v_call: TRBV27; clone_size: -
cdr3_aa: CSAEEGGYEQYF; cdr3_nt: TGCAGCGCCGAAGAGGGGGGCTACGAGCAGTACTTC; d_call: -; j_call: TRBJ2-7; v_call: TRBV29-1; clone_size: -
cdr3_aa: CASTLGGGAGDTGELFF; cdr3_nt: TGTGCCAGCACCCTCGGAGGGGGGGCTGGGGACACCGGGGAGCTGTTTTTT; d_call: -; j_call: TRBJ2-2; v_call: TRBV5-4; clone_size: -
cdr3_aa: CASSPFLRGSPGELFF; cdr3_nt: TGTGCCAGCAGCCCCTTTTTGCGGGGGTCCCCCGGGGAGCTGTTTTTT; d_call: TRBD2; j_call: TRBJ2-2; v_call: TRBV3-1/TRBV3-2; clone_size: -
cdr3_aa: CASSLRSSYNSPLHF; cdr3_nt: TGTGCCAGCAGTTTAAGGAGCTCCTATAATTCACCCCTCCACTTT; d_call: -; j_call: TRBJ1-6; v_call: TRBV27; clone_size: -
cdr3_aa: CASMPGASQVAETQYF; cdr3_nt: TGCGCCAGCATGCCGGGCGCGTCACAGGTTGCGGAGACCCAGTACTTC; d_call: -; j_call: TRBJ2-5; v_call: TRBV5-1; clone_size: -
cdr3_aa: CASSLDRRGYTF; cdr3_nt: TGTGCCAGCAGCTTAGACAGACGAGGCTACACCTTC; d_call: -; j_call: TRBJ1-2; v_call: TRBV7-8; clone_size: few
cdr3_aa: CASSPWQGSPLHF; cdr3_nt: TGTGCCAGCAGCCCCTGGCAGGGTTCACCCCTCCACTTT; d_call: -; j_call: TRBJ1-6; v_call: TRBV14; clone_size: -
cdr3_aa: CASSGTSAPSTDTQYF; cdr3_nt: TGCGCCAGCAGCGGGACTAGCGCTCCTAGCACAGATACGCAGTATTTT; d_call: TRBD2; j_call: TRBJ2-3; v_call: TRBV4-3; clone_size: -
cdr3_aa: CASSRTVDSGNTIYF; cdr3_nt: TGTGCCAGCAGCCGGACAGTTGACTCTGGAAACACCATATATTTT; d_call: -; j_call: TRBJ1-3; v_call: TRBV7-9; clone_size: -
cdr3_aa: CASSQAAAGTNIHEQFF; cdr3_nt: TGTGCCAGCAGCCAAGCCGCGGCCGGGACTAACATCCATGAGCAGTTCTTC; d_call: TRBD2; j_call: TRBJ2-1; v_call: TRBV4-2; clone_size: -
cdr3_aa: CASSLDRLKGTNEKLFF; cdr3_nt: TGTGCCAGCAGCCTCGACAGGTTAAAGGGAACTAATGAAAAACTGTTTTTT; d_call: -; j_call: TRBJ1-4; v_call: TRBV6-2/TRBV6-3; clone_size: -
cdr3_aa: CASSLTPTYEQYF; cdr3_nt: TGTGCCAGCAGTTTAACTCCTACCTACGAGCAGTACTTC; d_call: -; j_call: TRBJ2-7; v_call: TRBV27; clone_size: -
cdr3_aa: CASSQGQGGQPQHF; cdr3_nt: TGCGCCAGCAGCCAAGGACAGGGGGGGCAGCCCCAGCATTTT; d_call: TRBD1; j_call: TRBJ1-5; v_call: TRBV5-1; clone_size: -
cdr3_aa: CASSLTDNTEAFF; cdr3_nt: TGTGCCAGCAGCCTGACAGATAACACTGAAGCTTTCTTT; d_call: -; j_call: TRBJ1-1; v_call: TRBV3-1/TRBV3-2; clone_size: once
cdr3_aa: CASSWDRAITGELFF; cdr3_nt: TGTGCCAGCAGTTGGGACAGGGCTATCACCGGGGAGCTGTTTTTT; d_call: TRBD1; j_call: TRBJ2-2; v_call: TRBV2; clone_size: -
cdr3_aa: CASSTYRDPGLVQFF; cdr3_nt: TGTGCCAGCAGCACTTATAGGGATCCGGGACTAGTACAGTTCTTC; d_call: TRBD2; j_call: TRBJ2-1; v_call: TRBV9; clone_size: once
cdr3_aa: CASSLSFQGTEAFF; cdr3_nt: TGTGCCAGCAGTTTATCTTTTCAGGGCACTGAAGCTTTCTTT; d_call: -; j_call: TRBJ1-1; v_call: TRBV27; clone_size: -
cdr3_aa: CASSKGRCDYNSPLHF; cdr3_nt: TGTGCCAGCAGCAAAGGCAGGTGCGACTATAATTCACCCCTCCACTTT; d_call: -; j_call: TRBJ1-6; v_call: TRBV21-1; clone_size: -